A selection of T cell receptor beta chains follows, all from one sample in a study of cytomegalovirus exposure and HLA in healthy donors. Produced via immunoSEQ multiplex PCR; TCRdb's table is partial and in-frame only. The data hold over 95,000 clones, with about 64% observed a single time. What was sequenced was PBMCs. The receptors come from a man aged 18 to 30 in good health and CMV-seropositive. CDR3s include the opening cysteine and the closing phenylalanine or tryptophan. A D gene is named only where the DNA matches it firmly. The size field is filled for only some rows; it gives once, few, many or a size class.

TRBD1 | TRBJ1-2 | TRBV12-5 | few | CASGYRTGVGGYTF | TGTGCTAGTGGTTATAGGACAGGGGTGGGTGGCTACACCTTC
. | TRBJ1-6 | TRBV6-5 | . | CASNKGDSPLHF | TGTGCCAGCAATAAAGGGGATTCACCCCTCCACTTT
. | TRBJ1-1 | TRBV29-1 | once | CSVQGPAGKNTEAFF | TGCAGCGTCCAGGGCCCGGCGGGAAAGAACACTGAAGCTTTCTTT
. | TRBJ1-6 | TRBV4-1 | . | CASSLDSIYNSPLHF | TGCGCCAGCAGCCTCGACAGTATCTATAATTCACCCCTCCACTTT
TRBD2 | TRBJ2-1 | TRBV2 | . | CASSGLAGAGNEQFF | TGTGCCAGCAGCGGACTAGCGGGCGCCGGCAATGAGCAGTTCTTC
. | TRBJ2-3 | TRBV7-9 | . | CASSLDLGAATDTQYF | TGTGCCAGCAGCTTAGATCTGGGGGCTGCCACAGATACGCAGTATTTT
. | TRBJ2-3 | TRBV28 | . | CASSQDRLNTDTQYF | TGTGCCAGCAGTCAAGACAGGCTAAACACAGATACGCAGTATTTT
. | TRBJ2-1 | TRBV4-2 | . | CASSRPDSDSSSYNEQFF | TGTGCCAGCAGCCGGCCTGATTCGGACTCTAGCTCCTACAATGAGCAGTTCTTC
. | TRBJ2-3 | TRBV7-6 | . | CASSLFEVRGDTQYF | TGTGCCAGCAGCCTATTTGAGGTTAGGGGAGATACGCAGTATTTT
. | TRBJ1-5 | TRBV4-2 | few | CASSQGAVGNQPQHF | TGTGCCAGCAGCCAGGGGGCGGTGGGCAATCAGCCCCAGCATTTT
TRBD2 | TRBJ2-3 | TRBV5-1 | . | CASSLSVPSGDSPLSTDTQYF | TGCGCCAGCAGCTTGAGTGTTCCTAGCGGGGATAGCCCTCTGAGCACAGATACGCAGTATTTT
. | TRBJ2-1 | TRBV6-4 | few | CASSDSPVKEQFF | TGTGCCAGCAGTGATTCCCCGGTAAAGGAGCAGTTCTTC
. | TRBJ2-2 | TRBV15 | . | CATSRDPTGRTGELFF | TGTGCCACCAGCAGAGACCCGACAGGTAGAACCGGGGAGCTGTTTTTT
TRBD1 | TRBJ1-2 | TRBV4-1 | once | CASSQGTGPNGYTF | TGCGCCAGCAGCCAAGGGACAGGGCCCAATGGCTACACCTTC
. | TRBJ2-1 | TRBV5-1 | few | CASSLITGSYNEQFF | TGCGCCAGCAGCTTGATTACAGGGTCCTACAATGAGCAGTTCTTC
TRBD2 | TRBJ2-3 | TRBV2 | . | CASSTSGGLTDTQYF | TGTGCCAGCAGTACTAGCGGGGGCCTCACAGATACGCAGTATTTT
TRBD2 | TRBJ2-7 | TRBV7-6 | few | CASSSGLAGYYEQYF | TGTGCCAGCAGCTCAGGACTAGCGGGCTACTACGAGCAGTACTTC
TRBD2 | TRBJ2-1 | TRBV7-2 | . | CASSLAAGAYNEQFF | TGTGCCAGCAGCTTAGCGGCGGGAGCCTACAATGAGCAGTTCTTC
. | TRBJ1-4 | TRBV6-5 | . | CASSLDREKLFF | TGTGCCAGCAGCCTCGACAGGGAAAAACTGTTTTTT
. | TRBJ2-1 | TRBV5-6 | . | CASSFWGTQYNEQFF | TGTGCCAGCAGCTTCTGGGGGACTCAATACAATGAGCAGTTCTTC
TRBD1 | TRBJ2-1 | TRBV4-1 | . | CASSQDGRTGQNEQFF | TGCGCCAGCAGCCAAGATGGGCGGACAGGGCAAAATGAGCAGTTCTTC
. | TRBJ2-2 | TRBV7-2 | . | CASSLSGYTGELFF | TGTGCCAGCAGCTTATCAGGGTACACCGGGGAGCTGTTTTTT
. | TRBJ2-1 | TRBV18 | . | CASSPLSEVDEQFF | TGTGCCAGCTCACCACTATCCGAGGTTGATGAGCAGTTCTTC
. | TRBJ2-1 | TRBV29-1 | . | CSVDPAGNEQFF | TGCAGCGTTGACCCGGCGGGCAATGAGCAGTTCTTC
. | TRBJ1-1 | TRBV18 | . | CASSKTDKDAFF | TGTGCCAGCTCAAAGACAGACAAGGACGCTTTCTTT
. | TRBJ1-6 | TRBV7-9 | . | CASSPGSSYNSPLHF | TGTGCCAGCAGTCCCGGGAGCTCCTATAATTCACCCCTCCACTTT
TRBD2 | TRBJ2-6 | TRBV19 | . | CASRDLGGGLGANVLTF | TGTGCCAGTAGGGACCTAGGCGGGGGACTTGGGGCCAACGTCCTGACTTTC
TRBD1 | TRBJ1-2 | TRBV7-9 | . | CASSLGQGTSGYTF | TGTGCCAGCAGCTTGGGACAGGGGACCTCCGGCTACACCTTC
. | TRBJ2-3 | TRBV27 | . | CASAYRARNTDTQYF | TGTGCCAGCGCATACAGGGCACGGAACACAGATACGCAGTATTTT
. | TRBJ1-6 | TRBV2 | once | CASTVVTGFNNSPLHF | TGTGCCAGCACTGTGGTAACAGGGTTTAATAATTCACCCCTCCACTTT
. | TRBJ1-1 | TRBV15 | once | CATSRVLATEAFF | TGTGCCACCAGCAGAGTATTGGCCACTGAAGCTTTCTTT
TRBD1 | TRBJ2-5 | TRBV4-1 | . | CASSHGTGGKETQYF | TGCGCCAGCAGCCACGGGACAGGGGGAAAAGAGACCCAGTACTTC
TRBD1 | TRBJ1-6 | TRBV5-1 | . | CASKGADSYNSPLHF | TGCGCCAGCAAGGGGGCAGACTCCTATAATTCACCCCTCCACTTT
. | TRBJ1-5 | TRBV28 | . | CASSYRSPQHF | TGTGCCAGCAGTTACCGGTCGCCCCAGCATTTT
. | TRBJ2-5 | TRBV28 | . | CASSFRTSGETQYF | TGTGCCAGCAGTTTCCGAACGAGCGGGGAGACCCAGTACTTC
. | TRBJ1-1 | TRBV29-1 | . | CSVDPQGSEAFF | TGCAGCGTTGACCCACAGGGCTCTGAAGCTTTCTTT
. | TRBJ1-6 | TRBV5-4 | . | CASSLGGLGSPLHF | TGTGCCAGCAGCTTGGGAGGATTGGGTTCACCCCTCCACTTT
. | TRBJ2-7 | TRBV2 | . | CASSAQIYEQYF | TGTGCCAGCAGTGCACAGATATACGAGCAGTACTTC
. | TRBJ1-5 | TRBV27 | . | CASSLFGGHQPQHF | TGTGCCAGCAGTTTATTCGGGGGTCATCAGCCCCAGCATTTT
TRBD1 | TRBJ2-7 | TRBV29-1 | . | CSVPGQGISGQYF | TGCAGCGTCCCGGGACAGGGTATTAGCGGGCAGTACTTC
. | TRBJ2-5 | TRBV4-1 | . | CASSQAGVVGETQYF | TGCGCCAGCAGCCAAGCAGGGGTCGTGGGAGAGACCCAGTACTTC
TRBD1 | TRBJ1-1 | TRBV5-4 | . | CASSFRQGLNTEAFF | TGTGCCAGCAGCTTCAGACAGGGGCTGAACACTGAAGCTTTCTTT
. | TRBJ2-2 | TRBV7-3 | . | CASSLNPSDTGELFF | TGTGCCAGCAGCTTAAATCCGTCTGACACCGGGGAGCTGTTTTTT
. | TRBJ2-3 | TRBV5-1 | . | CASSTQASTDTQYF | TGCGCCAGCAGCACTCAGGCTAGCACAGATACGCAGTATTTT